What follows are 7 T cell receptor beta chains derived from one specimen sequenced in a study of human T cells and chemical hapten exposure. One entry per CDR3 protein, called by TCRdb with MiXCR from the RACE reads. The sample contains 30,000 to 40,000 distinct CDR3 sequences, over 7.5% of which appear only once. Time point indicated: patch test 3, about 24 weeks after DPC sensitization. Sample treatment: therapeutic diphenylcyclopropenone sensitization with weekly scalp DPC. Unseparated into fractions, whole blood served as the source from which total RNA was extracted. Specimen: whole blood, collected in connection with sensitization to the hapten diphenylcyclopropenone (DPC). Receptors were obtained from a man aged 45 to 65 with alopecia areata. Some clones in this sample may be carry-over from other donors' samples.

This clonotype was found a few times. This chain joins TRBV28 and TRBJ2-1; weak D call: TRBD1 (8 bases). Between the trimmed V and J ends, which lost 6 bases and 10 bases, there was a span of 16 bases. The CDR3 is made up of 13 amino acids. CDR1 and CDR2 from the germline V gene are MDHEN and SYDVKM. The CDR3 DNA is TGTGCCAGCAGAACAGGGGGGGCTGCCGAGCAGTTCTTC. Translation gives CASRTGGAAEQFF.

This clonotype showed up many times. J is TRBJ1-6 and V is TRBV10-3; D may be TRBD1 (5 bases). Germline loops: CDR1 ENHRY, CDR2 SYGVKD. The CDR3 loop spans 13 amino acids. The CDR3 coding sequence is TGTGCAATCTGTGCGGACATGAGTTCACCCCTCCACTTT. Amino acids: CAICADMSSPLHF.

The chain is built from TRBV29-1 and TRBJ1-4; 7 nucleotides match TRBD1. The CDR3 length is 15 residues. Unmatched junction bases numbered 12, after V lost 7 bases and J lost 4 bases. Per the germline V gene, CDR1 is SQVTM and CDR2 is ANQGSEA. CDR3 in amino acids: CSAEETGEGNEKLFF. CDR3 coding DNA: TGCAGCGCCGAAGAAACAGGGGAGGGTAATGAAAAACTGTTTTTT.

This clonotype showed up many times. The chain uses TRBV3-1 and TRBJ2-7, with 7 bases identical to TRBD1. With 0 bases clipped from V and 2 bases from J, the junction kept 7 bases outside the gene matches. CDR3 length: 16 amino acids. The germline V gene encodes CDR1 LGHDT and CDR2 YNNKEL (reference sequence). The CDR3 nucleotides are TGTGCCAGCAGCCAAGATGGGCCGGGACAGCCCTACGAGCAGTACTTC. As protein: CASSQDGPGQPYEQYF.

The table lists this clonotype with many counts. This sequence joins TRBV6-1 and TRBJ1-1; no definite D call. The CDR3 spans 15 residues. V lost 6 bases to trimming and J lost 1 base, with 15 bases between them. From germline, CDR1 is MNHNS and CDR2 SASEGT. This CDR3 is CASSAGEPTNTEAFF. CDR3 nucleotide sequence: TGTGCCAGCAGCGCAGGAGAGCCTACGAACACTGAAGCTTTCTTT.

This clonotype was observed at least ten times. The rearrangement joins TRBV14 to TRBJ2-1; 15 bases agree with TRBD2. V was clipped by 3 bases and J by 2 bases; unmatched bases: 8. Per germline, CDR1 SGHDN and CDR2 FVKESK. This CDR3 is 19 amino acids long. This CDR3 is CASSHWTSGRATAYNEQFF. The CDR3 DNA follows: TGTGCCAGCAGCCACTGGACTAGCGGGAGGGCCACGGCCTACAATGAGCAGTTCTTC.

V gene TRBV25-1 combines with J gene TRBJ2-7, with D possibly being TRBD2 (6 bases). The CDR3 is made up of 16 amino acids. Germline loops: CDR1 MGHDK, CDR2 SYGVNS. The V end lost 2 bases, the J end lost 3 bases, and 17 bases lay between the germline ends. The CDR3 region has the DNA TGTGCCAGCAGTGAACACCGGGGGACCGACAACTACGAGCAGTACTTC. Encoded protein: CASSEHRGTDNYEQYF.